The 20 T cell receptor beta chains given below trace back to one sample, sequenced in a study of CD4+ T cells in melanoma. The assay was immunoSEQ multiplex PCR, and TCRdb's table has in-frame clones only and misses some. Here the sample spans 20,000 or so clones, about 84% being singletons. The sequenced sample was cells from a culture (not recorded whether cultured in vitro). The receptors stem from a human donor with melanoma.

The rearrangement joins TRBV5-1 to TRBJ2-2; tentatively, D is TRBD1 (6 bases). This CDR3 has 14 residues. V was shortened by 6 bases and J by 2 bases, with 11 bases between the two germline ends. Germline CDR1 reads SGHRS; CDR2 reads YFSETQ. The CDR3 DNA follows: TGCGCCAGCAAACCGGGACAAAACACCGGGGAGCTGTTTTTT. Translating it yields CASKPGQNTGELFF.

The chain is built from TRBV7-6 and TRBJ2-7; D gene uncertain. The V end lost 4 bases, the J end lost 3 bases, and 10 bases lay between the germline ends. CDR1 is SGHVS, CDR2 FNYEAQ, per germline. The CDR3 has 13 residues. In DNA, the CDR3 is TGTGCCAGCAGCTCCGGCCCTAACTACGAGCAGTACTTC. Translated, it gives CASSSGPNYEQYF.

V is TRBV25-1 and J is TRBJ2-3, with 12 bases matching TRBD2. This CDR3 contains 15 residues. J was trimmed by 6 bases and V by 3 bases; bases with no gene match: 4. The germline gives CDR1 MGHDK, CDR2 SYGVNS. The CDR3 DNA sequence: TGTGCCAGCAGTGAGCTAGCGGGGGGGCGGGATACGCAGTATTTT. Protein sequence: CASSELAGGRDTQYF. The full variable domain, completed using reference TRBV25-1 and TRBJ2-3, is EADIYQTPRYLVIGTGKKITLECSQTMGHDKMYWYQQDPGMELHLIHYSYGVNSTEKGDLSSESTVSRIRTEHFPLTLESARPSHTSQYLCASSELAGGRDTQYFGPGTRLTVL.

The chain joins TRBV7-2 to TRBJ2-7; 8 positions match TRBD2. The V gene's germline CDR1 is SGHTA and CDR2 FQGNSA. V lost 5 bases and J lost 2; bases outside the gene matches: 14. This CDR3 spans 17 amino acids. The CDR3 DNA follows: TGTGCCAGCAGCACACGCCTGGGAGCGGGGGCCACCTACGAGCAGTACTTC. Translating gives CASSTRLGAGATYEQYF.

This sequence joins TRBV5-8 and TRBJ2-2; 13 bases are a match to TRBD2. Germline V CDR1 and CDR2: SGHTS, YDEGEE. The CDR3 is 16 residues long. Trimming removed 4 bases from V and 5 bases from J; junction bases left unmatched: 5. The CDR3 here is CASSPGLAGITGELFF. The CDR3 DNA is TGTGCCAGCAGCCCGGGACTAGCGGGGATTACCGGGGAGCTGTTTTTT. Full variable domain (remainder filled in from reference TRBV5-8 and TRBJ2-2): EAGVTQSPTHLIKTRGQQATLRCSPISGHTSVYWYQQALGLGLQFLLWYDEGEERNRGNFPPRFSGRQFPNYSSELNVNALELEDSALYLCASSPGLAGITGELFFGEGSRLTVL.

V and J are TRBV7-6 and TRBJ1-1; 7 nucleotides match TRBD1. The CDR3 spans 19 residues. V was clipped by 5 bases and J by 0 bases; unmatched bases: 18. The germline V gene encodes CDR1 SGHVS and CDR2 FNYEAQ. CDR3: CASSLRGKAGQTLNTEAFF. The CDR3 nucleotides read TGTGCCAGCAGCCTCCGAGGGAAAGCGGGACAGACCTTGAACACTGAAGCTTTCTTT.

The chain employs TRBV6-5 and TRBJ1-1; D remains ambiguous. Between the trimmed V and J ends, which lost 0 bases and 0 bases, there was a span of 8 bases. Germline V lookup: CDR1 MNHEY, CDR2 SVGAGI. This CDR3 is 15 amino acids long. The CDR3 sequence is CASSYSGSMNTEAFF. The CDR3 coding sequence is TGTGCCAGCAGTTACTCAGGCAGCATGAACACTGAAGCTTTCTTT.

V usage is TRBV6-5 and J usage is TRBJ1-6, with TRBD1 as a possible D gene (5 bases). Trimming stripped 2 bases from V and 8 bases from J, with 13 bases between. The CDR3 covers 15 residues. Per the germline V gene, CDR1 is MNHEY and CDR2 is SVGAGI. The CDR3 protein is CASSYGTGRDSPLHF. The CDR3 DNA reads TGTGCCAGCAGTTACGGGACTGGGAGAGATTCACCCCTCCACTTT.

This clone was found a few times. The rearrangement joins TRBV7-2 to TRBJ2-5, with 7 bases identical to TRBD1. Per the germline V gene, CDR1 is SGHTA and CDR2 is FQGNSA. This CDR3 has 14 amino acids. The V gene end was trimmed by 5 bases and the J gene end by 2 bases; junction bases not matched to a gene: 5. Written as DNA, the CDR3 is TGTGCCAGCAGCCCCCGGGACAGACAAGAGACCCAGTACTTC. As protein: CASSPRDRQETQYF.

This clone was seen only a few times. The V and J genes are TRBV7-9 and TRBJ1-5; weak D call: TRBD1 (6 bases). In germline, CDR1 is SEHNR, CDR2 FQNEAQ (reference sequence). The V end was cut by 5 bases, the J end by 4 bases, with 15 bases between. The CDR3 contains 15 residues. The CDR3 DNA is TGTGCCAGCAGCGCTACAGGGCCTGGGAATCAGCCCCAGCATTTT. It is translated as CASSATGPGNQPQHF. The complete variable domain, with remaining parts taken from reference TRBV7-9 and TRBJ1-5, reads DTGVSQNPRHKITKRGQNVTFRCDPISEHNRLYWYRQTLGQGPEFLTYFQNEAQLEKSRLLSDRFSAERPKGSFSTLEIQRTEQGDSAMYLCASSATGPGNQPQHFGDGTRLSIL.

The chain links TRBV7-9 to TRBJ1-4; 10 bases line up with TRBD1. This CDR3 spans 14 amino acids. V shed 8 bases and J 8 bases; nucleotides not matched to a gene: 8. Germline V gene sequence: CDR1 SEHNR, CDR2 FQNEAQ (reference sequence). The CDR3 here is CASCPGTGVEKLFF. The CDR3 nucleotides read TGTGCCAGCTGCCCCGGGACAGGGGTCGAAAAACTGTTTTTT.

This clone is large by share. This rearrangement joins TRBV6-5 to TRBJ1-1; 7 nucleotides line up with TRBD1. Germline loops: CDR1 MNHEY, CDR2 SVGAGI. There are 14 residues in the CDR3. After removal of 3 bases from V and 6 bases from J, the junction contained 7 bases not matched to a gene. CDR3 protein: CASSYSTGESEAFF. The CDR3 nucleotides are TGTGCCAGCAGTTATTCAACAGGGGAGTCTGAAGCTTTCTTT.

This sequence joins TRBV4-1 and TRBJ1-2; TRBD1 matches 7 bases. This CDR3 spans 16 amino acids. Trimming took 3 bases from V and 2 from J; bases not matched to a gene: 9. Germline CDR1 and CDR2: MGHRA and YSYEKL. CDR3 in amino acids: CASSQARQGGNYGYTF. The CDR3, as DNA: TGCGCCAGCAGCCAGGCCCGACAGGGAGGAAACTATGGCTACACCTTC.

This clone showed up just a few times. The chain combines TRBV5-1 with TRBJ1-2; TRBD1 aligns across 7 bases. After removal of 3 bases from V and 2 bases from J, the junction contained 4 bases not matched to a gene. The CDR3 is 14 amino acids. Germline V gives CDR1 SGHRS, CDR2 YFSETQ. This chain's CDR3 is CASSSTGSNYGYTF. The CDR3 coding sequence is TGCGCCAGCAGCTCGACAGGGAGCAACTATGGCTACACCTTC. The full variable domain, in which reference TRBV5-1 and TRBJ1-2 provide the parts outside the CDR3, is KAGVTQTPRYLIKTRGQQVTLSCSPISGHRSVSWYQQTPGQGLQFLFEYFSETQRNKGNFPGRFSGRQFSNSRSEMNVSTLELGDSALYLCASSSTGSNYGYTFGSGTRLTVV.

The chain has TRBV2 and TRBJ2-1; 9 nucleotides align to TRBD1. V trimming: 6 bases; J trimming: 6 bases; junction bases outside the gene matches: 6. CDR3 length equals 14 residues. Per germline, CDR1 SNHLY and CDR2 FYNNEI. CDR3 bases: TGTGCCAGCAGGACAGGGGGGCCGGGCAATGAGCAGTTCTTC. It yields the protein CASRTGGPGNEQFF.

The chain employs TRBV25-1 and TRBJ1-1; no reliable D call. V lost 5 bases and J lost 4, with 14 bases in between. Germline assignment: CDR1 MGHDK and CDR2 SYGVNS. This CDR3 contains 14 residues. The CDR3 nucleotides are TGTGCCAGCAGTCTTCCCGGGGTGGGCACTGAAGCTTTCTTT. This translates into CASSLPGVGTEAFF.

This chain links TRBV29-1 with TRBJ2-3; weak D call: TRBD2 (5 bases). The CDR3 extends over 14 amino acids. Germline lookup yields CDR1 SQVTM and CDR2 ANQGSEA. Trimming stripped 1 base from V and 2 bases from J, with 10 bases between. CDR3 region: CSVEGGRDTDTQYF. The DNA for the CDR3 is TGCAGCGTTGAAGGCGGCCGGGACACAGATACGCAGTATTTT.

The chain combines TRBV6-5 with TRBJ1-1; D is possibly TRBD1 (5 bases). The V and J ends lost 11 bases and 1 base respectively, with 17 bases between them. This CDR3 is built from 14 residues. Germline CDR1 and CDR2: MNHEY and SVGAGI. Here the CDR3 reads CAAYGGPPNTEAFF. Here the CDR3 DNA reads TGTGCCGCTTATGGGGGACCCCCGAACACTGAAGCTTTCTTT.

The J gene is TRBJ2-5, the V gene TRBV9, with D perhaps matching TRBD2 (7 bases). V was pared by 2 bases and J by 5 bases, with 19 bases between. Germline V CDR1 and CDR2: SGDLS, YYNGEE. This CDR3 contains 16 residues. The CDR3 loop reads CASSVGGTSQGETQYF. CDR3 DNA sequence: TGTGCCAGCAGCGTGGGGGGGACATCCCAGGGGGAGACCCAGTACTTC.

The chain links TRBV11-2 to TRBJ1-1, with 7 bases fitting TRBD1. This CDR3 is built from 16 residues. Germline loops: CDR1 SGHAT, CDR2 FQNNGV. Trimming took 10 bases from V and 1 from J; bases not matched to a gene: 15. The CDR3 loop is CATSNRGMVRNTEAFF. The DNA for the CDR3 is TGTGCCACCTCGAACAGGGGTATGGTGCGGAACACTGAAGCTTTCTTT. Drawing the rest from reference TRBV11-2 and TRBJ1-1, the complete variable domain is EAGVAQSPRYKIIEKRQSVAFWCNPISGHATLYWYQQILGQGPKLLIQFQNNGVVDDSQLPKDRFSAERLKGVDSTLKIQPAKLEDSAVYLCATSNRGMVRNTEAFFGQGTRLTVV.